These T cell receptor beta chains were read from a single sample in a study of identifying expanded T cells in peripheral blood. Here immunoSEQ multiplex PCR was the method, and the copy in TCRdb shows in-frame clones only, minus some. The repertoire includes over 65,000 clones, approximately 90% of them detected once, and roughly 7% sits in the top ten. Sequencing used blood. These receptors were taken from a person aged 18 to 70 in good health. CDR3s include the opening cysteine and the closing phenylalanine or tryptophan. The D gene is left open where the match is weak. Not all rows give a size; the values are once, few, many and, for expanded clones, a class.

len	v_gene	j_gene	d_gene	abundance	CDR3aa	CDR3nt
16	TRBV5-4	TRBJ2-1	TRBD1	NA	CASSADTGVAYNEQFF	TGTGCCAGCAGCGCAGATACAGGGGTTGCGTACAATGAGCAGTTCTTC
16	TRBV30	TRBJ2-1	TRBD1	NA	CAWSVPGQGALGEQFF	TGTGCCTGGAGTGTACCGGGACAGGGGGCATTGGGTGAGCAGTTCTTC
13	TRBV29-1	TRBJ1-5	NA	NA	CSVGQADVGPQHF	TGCAGCGTTGGGCAGGCTGATGTGGGGCCCCAGCATTTT
15	TRBV5-1	TRBJ2-1	TRBD2	NA	CASSSTSGGAVAQFF	TGCGCCAGCAGCTCCACTAGCGGGGGGGCCGTTGCCCAGTTCTTC
12	TRBV25-1	TRBJ1-1	NA	NA	CASWDGNTEAFF	TGTGCCAGCTGGGACGGAAACACTGAAGCTTTCTTT
13	TRBV14	TRBJ1-4	TRBD1	NA	CASSRGTGGKLFF	TGTGCCAGCAGCCGCGGGACAGGGGGAAAACTGTTTTTT
15	TRBV2	TRBJ2-2	TRBD2	NA	CASSTSAGVTGELFF	TGTGCCAGCAGTACCTCAGCGGGAGTCACCGGGGAGCTGTTTTTT
12	TRBV5-6	TRBJ1-2	NA	NA	CASSLLEGKETF	TGTGCCAGCAGCTTGCTGGAGGGGAAGGAAACCTTC
15	TRBV19	TRBJ1-2	TRBD1	NA	CASSAGQGPGYGYTF	TGTGCCAGTAGTGCGGGACAGGGGCCGGGGTATGGCTACACCTTC
15	TRBV7-9	TRBJ1-4	TRBD1	NA	CASSLETGAGEKLFF	TGTGCCAGCAGCTTGGAGACAGGGGCTGGCGAAAAACTGTTTTTT
15	TRBV27	TRBJ2-7	TRBD2	once	CASSDRAGGQNEQYF	TGTGCCAGCAGCGACCGAGCGGGGGGGCAAAACGAGCAGTACTTC